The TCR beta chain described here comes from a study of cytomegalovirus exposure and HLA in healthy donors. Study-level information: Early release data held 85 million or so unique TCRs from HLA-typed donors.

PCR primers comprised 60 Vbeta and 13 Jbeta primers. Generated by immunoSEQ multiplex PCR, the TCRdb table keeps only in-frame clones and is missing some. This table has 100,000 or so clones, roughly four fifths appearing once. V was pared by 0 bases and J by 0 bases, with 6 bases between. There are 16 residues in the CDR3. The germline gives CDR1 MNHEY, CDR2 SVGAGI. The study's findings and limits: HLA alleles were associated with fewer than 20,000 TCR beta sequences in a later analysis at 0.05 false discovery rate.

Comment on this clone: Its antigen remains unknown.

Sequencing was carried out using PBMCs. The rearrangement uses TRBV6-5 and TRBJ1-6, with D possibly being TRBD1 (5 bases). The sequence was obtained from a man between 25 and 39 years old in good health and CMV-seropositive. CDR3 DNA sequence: TGTGCCAGCAGTTACTCGCAGGGCTCCTATAATTCACCCCTCCACTTT. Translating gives CASSYSQGSYNSPLHF.